What follows are 18 T cell receptor beta chains derived from one specimen sequenced in a study of cytomegalovirus exposure and HLA in healthy donors. Primers: 60 Vbeta forward and 13 Jbeta reverse. Using immunoSEQ multiplex PCR, the repertoire was profiled, and TCRdb retains in-frame clones only, with some absent. The table gives tens of thousands of clones; the top ten clones make up 9% to 15% of it. Sample: PBMCs. The receptors shown here come from a woman aged 25-40 years in good health and CMV-seropositive.

V and J are TRBV10-3 and TRBJ1-3; TRBD1 might be the D (5 bases). This CDR3 comprises 16 residues. Per germline, CDR1 ENHRY and CDR2 SYGVKD. Trimming cost V 2 bases and J 4 bases, with 15 bases left between them. Written as DNA, the CDR3 is TGTGCCATCAGTGAGCGGTTAGGGGTATCGGGAAACACCATATATTTT. Amino acid sequence: CAISERLGVSGNTIYF.

The chain uses TRBV29-1 and TRBJ2-7; the match to TRBD2 covers 7 bases. Looked up from germline, CDR1 is SQVTM and CDR2 is ANQGSEA. Trimming at V came to 4 bases and at J to 1 base, leaving 4 bases not matched to a gene. This CDR3 is built from 13 residues. The CDR3 region is CSVGTRLSYEQYF. The CDR3, as DNA: TGCAGCGTTGGGACTAGACTTTCCTACGAGCAGTACTTC.

The chain employs TRBV11-2 and TRBJ2-4; D is unresolved. With 6 bases removed from V and 6 bases from J, the gap between germline ends came to 12 bases. This CDR3 comprises 13 residues. Germline lookup yields CDR1 SGHAT and CDR2 FQNNGV. The CDR3 DNA is TGTGCCAGCAGTCACCCCCCGGGAAACATTCAGTACTTC. Protein product: CASSHPPGNIQYF.

The chain couples TRBV5-1 to TRBJ2-7, with 11 bases aligning to TRBD2. Germline values: CDR1 SGHRS, CDR2 YFSETQ. This CDR3 is 18 amino acids long. The V segment lost 4 bases and the J segment 0 bases; nucleotides outside the gene matches: 12. CDR3 sequence reads: CASSGSPGTSGSSYEQYF. The CDR3 region has the DNA TGCGCCAGCAGCGGGAGCCCGGGGACTAGCGGAAGCTCCTACGAGCAGTACTTC. Combining the CDR3 with reference TRBV5-1 and TRBJ2-7 gives the whole variable domain KAGVTQTPRYLIKTRGQQVTLSCSPISGHRSVSWYQQTPGQGLQFLFEYFSETQRNKGNFPGRFSGRQFSNSRSEMNVSTLELGDSALYLCASSGSPGTSGSSYEQYFGPGTRLTVT.

As DNA, the CDR3 is TGTGCCAGCAGTACAGGGGGCGCGACTGAAGCTTTCTTT. Encoded protein: CASSTGGATEAFF. The chain couples TRBV28 to TRBJ1-1, with 9 bases fitting TRBD1. From germline, CDR1 is MDHEN and CDR2 SYDVKM. V shed 5 bases and J 5 bases; nucleotides not matched to a gene: 3. This CDR3 is built from 13 residues.

This rearrangement joins TRBV7-9 to TRBJ2-5; TRBD1 matches 9 bases. CDR3 size: 15 residues. Germline CDR1 SEHNR, CDR2 FQNEAQ (reference sequence). Trimming at V came to 1 base and at J to 5 bases, leaving 5 bases not matched to a gene. The CDR3 region is CASSLVQGAWETQYF. CDR3 DNA sequence: TGTGCCAGCAGCTTAGTACAGGGGGCTTGGGAGACCCAGTACTTC.

J is TRBJ1-5 and V is TRBV6-1, with D uncertain. This CDR3 comprises 13 residues. Germline assignment: CDR1 MNHNS and CDR2 SASEGT. The V end lost 4 bases, the J end lost 4 bases, and 8 bases lay between the germline ends. The CDR3 DNA sequence: TGTGCCAGCAGTGGCCGCGGGAATCAGCCCCAGCATTTT. Amino acids: CASSGRGNQPQHF.

This chain uses TRBV5-1 with TRBJ2-7, with TRBD2 matching over 13 bases. Germline lookup yields CDR1 SGHRS and CDR2 YFSETQ. J was trimmed by 5 bases and V by 3 bases; bases with no gene match: 8. The CDR3 extends over 16 amino acids. The chain's CDR3 is CASSSRTSGGPNEQYF. CDR3 coding DNA: TGCGCCAGCAGCTCCAGGACTAGCGGGGGACCAAACGAGCAGTACTTC.

The chain joins TRBV4-2 to TRBJ2-7; D is unclear. V lost 0 bases to trimming and J lost 2 bases, with 11 bases between them. The CDR3 has 15 amino acids. The germline V gene has CDR1 LGHNA and CDR2 YNFKEQ. This CDR3 is CASSQDQRSAYEQYF. For the CDR3, the DNA is TGTGCCAGCAGCCAAGATCAGAGGAGCGCCTACGAGCAGTACTTC.

The chain couples TRBV4-1 to TRBJ1-5; D possibly corresponds to TRBD1 (6 bases). V was shortened by 4 bases and J by 7 bases, with 17 bases between the two germline ends. CDR1 and CDR2 from the germline V gene are MGHRA and YSYEKL. The CDR3 length is 15 residues. CDR3 protein: CASSPQGLWNQPQHF. DNA for the CDR3: TGCGCCAGCAGCCCGCAGGGGTTGTGGAACCAGCCCCAGCATTTT.

The chain uses TRBV6-1 and TRBJ1-1; TRBD1 might be the D (6 bases). Between the trimmed V and J ends, which lost 0 bases and 1 base, there was a span of 9 bases. This CDR3 is 15 amino acids long. Germline V gene data show CDR1 as MNHNS and CDR2 as SASEGT. CDR3 amino acids: CASSEALGANTEAFF. For the CDR3, the DNA is TGTGCCAGCAGTGAAGCGCTGGGGGCGAACACTGAAGCTTTCTTT.

The V and J genes are TRBV4-1 and TRBJ1-5; no reliable D call. V was shortened by 3 bases and J by 4 bases, with 4 bases between the two germline ends. The CDR3 loop spans 12 amino acids. Germline V CDR1 and CDR2: MGHRA, YSYEKL. The CDR3 reads CASSQENQPQHF. DNA for the CDR3: TGCGCCAGCAGCCAGGAGAATCAGCCCCAGCATTTT.

The chain joins TRBV19 to TRBJ2-7; TRBD2 agrees at 11 bases. V was clipped by 6 bases and J by 6 bases; unmatched bases: 4. CDR1 is LNHDA, CDR2 SQIVND, per germline (reference sequence). This CDR3 is 13 amino acids long. In DNA, the CDR3 is TGTGCCAGTAGCGAGACTAGCGGGACCGAGCAGTACTTC. Translation: CASSETSGTEQYF.

This chain joins TRBV5-1 and TRBJ2-1; 8 bases match TRBD2. Germline-derived CDR1 and CDR2 are SGHRS and YFSETQ. Unmatched junction bases numbered 6, after V lost 5 bases and J lost 2 bases. The CDR3 has 15 amino acids. CDR3 nucleotides: TGCGCCAGCAGTGAAGCGGGAGTAACCTACAATGAGCAGTTCTTC. Translation: CASSEAGVTYNEQFF.

This sequence joins TRBV21-1 and TRBJ2-7; the DNA was not used to check the table's D call, TRBD1. TRBV21-1 is assigned pseudogene status. The CDR3 covers 15 residues. The CDR3 sequence: CASSKEGLGHYEQYF. CDR3 nucleotides: TGTGCCAGCAGCAAAGAGGGGTTGGGGCACTACGAGCAGTACTTC.

The rearrangement joins TRBV19 to TRBJ1-5; possibly TRBD1 for D (6 bases). The CDR3 covers 15 residues. Trimming removed 10 bases at V and 0 bases at J, with 16 bases between. CDR1 and CDR2 (germline): LNHDA, SQIVND (reference sequence). This chain's CDR3 is CATEPQGYSNQPQHF. CDR3 in DNA: TGTGCCACCGAACCCCAGGGGTATAGCAATCAGCCCCAGCATTTT.

The chain recombines TRBV29-1 with TRBJ2-3; 11 bases agree with TRBD2. CDR3 length equals 15 residues. The V gene's germline CDR1 is SQVTM and CDR2 ANQGSEA. V lost 7 bases and J lost 8; bases outside the gene matches: 14. The CDR3 region has the DNA TGCAGCGGGACGTTAGCGGGAGGGCCCGGTAGTACGCAGTATTTT. Amino acid sequence: CSGTLAGGPGSTQYF.

This chain uses TRBV29-1 with TRBJ2-2, with a weak D call TRBD1 (5 bases). The CDR3 loop spans 15 amino acids. Germline values: CDR1 SQVTM, CDR2 ANQGSEA. Trimming cost V 2 bases and J 3 bases, with 13 bases left between them. This CDR3 is CSVELGQKYTGELFF. CDR3 nucleotide sequence: TGCAGCGTTGAATTGGGGCAGAAATACACCGGGGAGCTGTTTTTT.